This is a list of T cell receptor beta chains from one sample in a study of T cell repertoires in cytomegalovirus infection. TCRdb called the reads again in MiXCR, with one record for every CDR3 protein. The repertoire holds approximately 500,000 distinct CDR3 sequences, with roughly 29% as singletons. The specimen sequenced was PBMCs. The receptors stem from a human donor in good health (CMV status not recorded). Some clones in this sample may be carry-over from other donors' samples. CDR3s include the opening cysteine and the closing phenylalanine or tryptophan.

v_call cdr3_aa
TRBV20-1 CSASPTLLASSTDTQYF
TRBV7-8 CASSSVKGNEKLFF
TRBV7-2 CASSLSGSRNNEQFF
TRBV18 CASSRYSPVSYEQYF
TRBV12-3/TRBV12-4 CASSLRSGGDTQYF
TRBV12-3/TRBV12-4 CASSLNSGSHNEQFF
TRBV28 CASSLQWQRVNNEQFF
TRBV20-1 CSASGGGDNEQFF
TRBV20-1 CSARVSGTTDTQYF
TRBV27 CASSMSGRTDTQYF
TRBV19 CASRAGQGFNQPQHF
TRBV7-2 CASSLITNEKLFF
TRBV6-6 CASSYSMGAGTSRANVLTF
TRBV25-1 CASSGQSANTGELFF
TRBV7-9 CASSSTSGGDEQYF
TRBV11-2 CASSRTGGQVNSPLHF
TRBV4-3 CASSQAWGHYGYTF
TRBV10-3 CATGQEGTKNIQYF
TRBV7-9 CASSLVGAQETQYF
TRBV4-1 CASSQQAGSNEKLFF
TRBV27 CASSLIGVSGANVLTF
TRBV20-1 CSAPGTGDGYTF
TRBV6-5 CASSYSQIQETQYF
TRBV12-5 CASGLDSNQPQHF
TRBV29-1 CSVEDPRRDRETQYF
TRBV7-9 CASSSTPGSSYNEQFF
TRBV7-3 CASSLMISGTGDNEQFF
TRBV5-1 CASRERHPGAYEQFF
TRBV20-1 CSARDLWGRAGETQYF
TRBV20-1 CSAEAGTSGAYEQYF
TRBV20-1 CSARDLAALAKNIQYF
TRBV13 CASSLEAAGELFF
TRBV7-2 CASRSAGPQNIQYF
TRBV7-2 CASSLGTGPYNEQFF
TRBV12-5 CASGFPTEGGPRDTQYF